This is a list of T cell receptor beta chains from one sample in a study of OX40 agonist ivuxolimab in advanced cancers. Data came from immunoSEQ multiplex PCR; TCRdb stores just in-frame clones and leaves some out. Here the sample spans 100,000 to 150,000 clones, approximately 90% being singletons. The material sequenced was CD4+ or CD8+ T cells sorted from blood, taken in a trial of the OX40 agonist ivuxolimab. The origin of the receptors is an adult with an advanced solid tumor such as melanoma, head and neck, liver or kidney cancer. CDR3s include the opening cysteine and the closing phenylalanine or tryptophan. A D gene is named only where the DNA matches it firmly. A row's size may be missing; if present it is once, few, many or a size class.

J,size,V,D,length,DNA,CDR3
TRBJ2-3,NA,TRBV5-6,TRBD2,17,TGTGCCAGCAGTTCAACCTTACTAGCGGGAGCAACAGATACGCAGTATTTT,CASSSTLLAGATDTQYF
TRBJ1-1,few,TRBV7-2,NA,14,TGTGCCAGCAGCTTAGCGGGGGCCGGCACTGAAGCTTTCTTT,CASSLAGAGTEAFF
TRBJ1-5,NA,TRBV6-1,NA,13,TGTGCCAGCATTGGAAGGGGCAATCAGCCCCAGCATTTT,CASIGRGNQPQHF
TRBJ1-5,once,TRBV6-1,TRBD1,14,TGTGCCAGCGTTCTGACAGGGGGAAATCAGCCCCAGCATTTT,CASVLTGGNQPQHF
TRBJ1-1,NA,TRBV6-6,NA,12,TGTGCCAGCAGTTACGAGAACACTGAAGCTTTCTTT,CASSYENTEAFF
TRBJ2-1,NA,TRBV27,NA,16,TGTGCCAGCACCACCCGAAGGGTCGGGCCTGGGAGTGAGCAGTTCTTC,CASTTRRVGPGSEQFF
TRBJ2-7,NA,TRBV10-3,TRBD1,15,TGTGCCATCAGTGAGTCCCCGGGACAGGGCAACGAGCAGTACTTC,CAISESPGQGNEQYF
TRBJ2-3,NA,TRBV6-6,TRBD2,13,TGTGCCAGCAGTTGGGGGGGAACAGATACGCAGTATTTT,CASSWGGTDTQYF
TRBJ2-3,NA,TRBV4-1,TRBD2,19,TGCGCCAGCAGCCGAAATCCCGGGACTAGCGGGAGTTTGGCAGATACGCAGTATTTT,CASSRNPGTSGSLADTQYF
TRBJ2-2,NA,TRBV25-1,NA,13,TGTGCCAGCAGTGAATACCTCACCGGGGAGCTGTTTTTT,CASSEYLTGELFF
TRBJ1-5,NA,TRBV28,NA,15,TGTGCCAGCACCGACTCCGGGAGTAAGGTGGGGGTGCGGCATTTT,CASTDSGSKVGVRHF
TRBJ1-2,NA,TRBV9,NA,15,TGTGCCAGCAGCGAGGGGCCTGCCTTTAACTATGGCTACACCTTC,CASSEGPAFNYGYTF
TRBJ2-2,NA,TRBV30,NA,15,TGTGCCTGGGATTTACCGTCCGCGAACACCGGGGAGCTGTTTTTT,CAWDLPSANTGELFF
TRBJ2-7,NA,TRBV7-2,NA,15,TGTGCCAGCAGCTTAGCCCCACAGGCTTCCTACGAGCAGTACTTC,CASSLAPQASYEQYF
TRBJ2-7,NA,TRBV20-1,TRBD1,11,TGCAGTGCTGGGACAGGGAACGAGCAGTACTTC,CSAGTGNEQYF
TRBJ1-1,NA,TRBV7-2,NA,14,TGTGCCAGCAGCTTAGGACAAATGAACACTGAAGCTTTCTTT,CASSLGQMNTEAFF
TRBJ1-2,NA,TRBV19,NA,14,TGTGCCAGTAGTATTAGTTTGGACAGCTATGGCTACACCTTC,CASSISLDSYGYTF
TRBJ1-1,NA,TRBV6-6,NA,12,TGTGCCAGCAGTTACTCGTTCTCTGAAGCTTTCTTT,CASSYSFSEAFF
TRBJ2-7,NA,TRBV7-2,TRBD1,15,TGTGCCAGCAGCTTGACCGGGACAGGTTCATACGAGCAGTACTTC,CASSLTGTGSYEQYF
TRBJ2-3,NA,TRBV7-2,TRBD2,16,TGTGCCAGCAGCAAAGGACTAGCGGGGATCACAGATACGCAGTATTTT,CASSKGLAGITDTQYF
TRBJ1-4,NA,TRBV27,TRBD1,14,TGTGCCAGCAGTTACGGACAGGGGAGAGAAAAACTGTTTTTT,CASSYGQGREKLFF
TRBJ1-1,NA,TRBV5-4,TRBD1,14,TGTGCCAGCAGCATAGGGACAGGGCACACTGAAGCTTTCTTT,CASSIGTGHTEAFF